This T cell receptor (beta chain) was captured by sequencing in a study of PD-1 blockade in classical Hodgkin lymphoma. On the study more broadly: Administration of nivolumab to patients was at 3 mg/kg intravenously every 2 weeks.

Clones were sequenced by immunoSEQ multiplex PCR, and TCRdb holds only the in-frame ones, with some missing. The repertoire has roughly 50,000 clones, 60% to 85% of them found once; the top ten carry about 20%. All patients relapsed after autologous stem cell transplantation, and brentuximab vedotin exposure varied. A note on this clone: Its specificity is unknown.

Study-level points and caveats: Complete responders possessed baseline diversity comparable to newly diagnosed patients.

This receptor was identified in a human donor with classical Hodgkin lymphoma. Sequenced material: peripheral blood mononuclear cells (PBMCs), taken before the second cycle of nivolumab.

For the CDR3, the DNA is TGTGCCAGTAGTCCGGACAGGGGGTCCCTTGAAAAACTGTTTTTT. This gives the protein CASSPDRGSLEKLFF. This chain joins TRBV19 and TRBJ1-4; 10 nucleotides agree with TRBD1. From germline, CDR1 is LNHDA and CDR2 SQIVND (reference sequence). V was pared by 5 bases and J by 7 bases, with 7 bases of the junction left unmatched. The CDR3 runs to 15 residues.